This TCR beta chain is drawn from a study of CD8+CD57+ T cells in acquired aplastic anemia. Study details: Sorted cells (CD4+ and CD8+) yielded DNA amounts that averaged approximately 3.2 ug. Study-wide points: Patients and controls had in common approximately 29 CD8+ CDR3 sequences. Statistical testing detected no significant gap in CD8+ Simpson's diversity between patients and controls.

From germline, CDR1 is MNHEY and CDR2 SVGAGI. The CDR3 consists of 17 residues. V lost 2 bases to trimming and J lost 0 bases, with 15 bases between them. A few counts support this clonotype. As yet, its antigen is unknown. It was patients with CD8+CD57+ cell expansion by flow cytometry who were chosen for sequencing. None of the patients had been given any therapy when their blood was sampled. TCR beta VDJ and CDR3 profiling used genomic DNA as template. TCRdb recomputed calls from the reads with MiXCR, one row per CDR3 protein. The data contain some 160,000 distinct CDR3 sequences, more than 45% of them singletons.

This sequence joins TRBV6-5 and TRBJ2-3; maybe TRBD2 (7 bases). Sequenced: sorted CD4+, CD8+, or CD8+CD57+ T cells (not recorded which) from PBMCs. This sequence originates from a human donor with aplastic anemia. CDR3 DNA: TGTGCCAGCAGTTACCGGGGGCTAGCGGTTAGCACAGATACGCAGTATTTT. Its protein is CASSYRGLAVSTDTQYF.